The 20 T cell receptor beta chains in this list originate from one sample, sequenced in a study of lymphopenia after photon versus proton radiotherapy. Profiling relied on immunoSEQ multiplex PCR, and the TCRdb table lists in-frame clones only, not all of them. The table lists over 30,000 clones, 84% of them singletons, with roughly 15% in the top ten. The sequences come from peripheral blood, collected from a patient treated with proton-based radiotherapy. The receptors stem from a woman between 70 and 85 years old with pancreatic cancer.

This clone was seen a single time. V and J are TRBV6-6 and TRBJ2-2; 8 bases map to TRBD1. The CDR3 has 14 residues. V was clipped by 1 base and J by 6 bases; unmatched bases: 1. Germline CDR1 MNHNY, CDR2 SVGAGI (reference sequence). CDR3 residues: CASSYLQGAGELFF. The CDR3 DNA sequence: TGTGCCAGCAGTTACTTACAGGGGGCCGGGGAGCTGTTTTTT.

The gene calls are TRBV5-6 and TRBJ2-3, with no clear D. CDR1 is SGHDT, CDR2 YYEEEE, per germline. V lost 0 bases to trimming and J lost 4 bases, with 6 bases between them. This CDR3 spans 13 amino acids. The CDR3 sequence is CASSLGGADTQYF. In DNA, the CDR3 is TGTGCCAGCAGCTTGGGTGGGGCAGATACGCAGTATTTT.

The chain has TRBV30 and TRBJ1-5; D is possibly TRBD1 (5 bases). The germline V and J ends were trimmed by 1 base and 0 bases, with 7 bases remaining between them. CDR3 length equals 14 residues. Germline V gives CDR1 GTSNPN, CDR2 SVGIG (reference sequence). The CDR3 sequence: CAWSGQGSNQPQHF. The CDR3 coding sequence is TGTGCCTGGAGTGGGCAGGGTAGCAATCAGCCCCAGCATTTT.

This chain uses TRBV28 with TRBJ2-5; D possibly corresponds to TRBD2 (5 bases). Looked up from germline, CDR1 is MDHEN and CDR2 is SYDVKM. CDR3 length: 13 amino acids. Trimming cost V 6 bases and J 2 bases, with 10 bases left between them. The CDR3 nucleotides are TGTGCCAGCAGCTGGACTCCGCAAGAGACCCAGTACTTC. Translation gives CASSWTPQETQYF.

This clone turned up a few times. The chain combines TRBV10-3 with TRBJ1-1; a weak D match, TRBD1 (6 bases). V was clipped by 10 bases and J by 5 bases, with 23 bases between them. This CDR3 is 15 amino acids long. Germline CDR1 is ENHRY and CDR2 is SYGVKD. The CDR3 DNA is TGTGCCACCACGCCGGGGGGCTTCTCGAGGACTGAAGCTTTCTTT. Its protein is CATTPGGFSRTEAFF.

The rearrangement joins TRBV18 to TRBJ1-1; D unclear. Looked up from germline, CDR1 is KGHSH and CDR2 is LQKENI. The germline V and J ends were trimmed by 5 bases and 1 base, with 8 bases remaining between them. This CDR3 is 13 amino acids long. CDR3 residues: CASSITRNTEAFF. In nucleotides, the CDR3 is TGTGCCAGCTCAATTACAAGGAACACTGAAGCTTTCTTT.

The J gene is TRBJ1-6, the V gene TRBV6-5, with a possible D match to TRBD1 (5 bases). CDR3 size: 13 residues. Germline lookup yields CDR1 MNHEY and CDR2 SVGAGI. The ends were cut back, 5 bases at V and 7 bases at J, with 9 bases in the middle. The CDR3 spells CASSRQMNSPLHF. Written as DNA, the CDR3 is TGTGCCAGCAGTAGACAGATGAATTCACCCCTCCACTTT.

The CDR3 is CASSDGRERAFF. The CDR3 bases are TGCGCCAGCAGTGACGGTCGTGAGAGGGCTTTCTTT. V and J are TRBV10-2 and TRBJ1-1; D remains ambiguous. The V and J ends lost 3 bases and 11 bases respectively, with 13 bases between them. Looked up from germline, CDR1 is WSHSY and CDR2 is SAAADI. CDR3 length equals 12 residues.

This clone is a singleton in its sample. This chain connects TRBV27 to TRBJ2-1; 9 nucleotides agree with TRBD2. The CDR3 has 20 residues. The V segment lost 6 bases and the J segment 3 bases; nucleotides outside the gene matches: 21. The V gene's germline CDR1 is MNHEY and CDR2 SMNVEV (reference sequence). The CDR3 loop is CASSYTLLPSKRGDYNEQFF. The CDR3 DNA is TGTGCCAGCAGCTATACCCTCCTGCCATCGAAGCGGGGGGACTACAATGAGCAGTTCTTC.

J is TRBJ2-3 and V is TRBV7-9; D remains ambiguous. The CDR3 spans 15 residues. In germline, CDR1 is SEHNR, CDR2 FQNEAQ (reference sequence). Between the trimmed V and J ends, which lost 5 bases and 2 bases, there was a span of 14 bases. The CDR3 nucleotides are TGTGCCAGCAGCCCGCGGCGTCGAAACACAGATACGCAGTATTTT. Its translation is CASSPRRRNTDTQYF.

The chain recombines TRBV5-1 with TRBJ2-5; D not resolved. Deletions cut 1 base from V and 2 bases from J, with 9 bases between. Looked up from germline, CDR1 is SGHRS and CDR2 is YFSETQ. The CDR3 totals 14 residues. This chain's CDR3 is CASSLSRQQETQYF. In DNA form, the CDR3 reads TGCGCCAGCAGCTTGTCTCGGCAGCAAGAGACCCAGTACTTC.

This chain joins TRBV4-3 and TRBJ1-1, with D possibly being TRBD1 (5 bases). The germline V gene has CDR1 LGHNA and CDR2 YSLEER. Trimming took 0 bases from V and 0 from J, leaving 11 bases between them. The CDR3 is made up of 16 amino acids. The CDR3 spells CASSQEPGTVNTEAFF. The CDR3 DNA sequence: TGCGCCAGCAGCCAAGAACCGGGGACGGTGAACACTGAAGCTTTCTTT.

The chain recombines TRBV19 with TRBJ2-1; D possibly corresponds to TRBD2 (6 bases). Per germline, CDR1 LNHDA and CDR2 SQIVND (reference sequence). Trimming removed 0 bases at V and 4 bases at J, with 16 bases between. The CDR3 sequence is 17 residues long. CDR3: CASSIDLTGSRYNEQFF. CDR3 nucleotide sequence: TGTGCCAGTAGTATAGATCTAACCGGGAGTCGGTACAATGAGCAGTTCTTC.

V usage is TRBV5-1 and J usage is TRBJ2-1; D is ambiguous. There are 13 residues in the CDR3. Germline CDR1 and CDR2: SGHRS and YFSETQ. The V end was cut by 0 bases, the J end by 7 bases, with 8 bases between. The CDR3 loop is CASSLDSRNEQFF. As DNA, the CDR3 is TGCGCCAGCAGCTTGGATTCCCGAAATGAGCAGTTCTTC.

This sequence joins TRBV5-6 and TRBJ2-3; TRBD1 is a possible D gene (6 bases). CDR1 is SGHDT, CDR2 YYEEEE, per germline. V was clipped by 0 bases and J by 0 bases, with 11 bases between them. This CDR3 is built from 16 residues. CDR3 sequence: CASSLVQGPSTDTQYF. The CDR3 nucleotides are TGTGCCAGCAGCTTGGTTCAGGGGCCTAGCACAGATACGCAGTATTTT.

The V call is TRBV19, the J call TRBJ1-5; D uncertain. The CDR3 runs to 14 residues. Per germline, CDR1 LNHDA and CDR2 SQIVND (reference sequence). The V and J ends lost 2 bases and 6 bases respectively, with 11 bases between them. The CDR3 loop is CASSIREGGQPQHF. The CDR3 DNA sequence: TGTGCCAGTAGTATAAGGGAGGGAGGTCAGCCCCAGCATTTT.

The chain recombines TRBV27 with TRBJ1-6; TRBD1 matches 7 bases. The CDR3 has 16 residues. Unmatched junction bases numbered 5, after V lost 6 bases and J lost 0 bases. The germline V gene has CDR1 MNHEY and CDR2 SMNVEV (reference sequence). As DNA, the CDR3 is TGTGCCAGCAGCCTTGACAGGGACTCCTATAATTCACCCCTCCACTTT. This sequence encodes CASSLDRDSYNSPLHF.

This clone occurred a few times. The chain combines TRBV7-3 with TRBJ2-2, with TRBD2 matching over 13 bases. V was pared by 8 bases and J by 4 bases, with 7 bases of the junction left unmatched. There are 16 residues in the CDR3. Per the germline V gene, CDR1 is SGHTA and CDR2 is FQGTGA. The CDR3 coding sequence is TGTGCCAGCGGTCGGACTAGCGGGAGTTCCACCGGGGAGCTGTTTTTT. Translation gives CASGRTSGSSTGELFF.

V gene TRBV19 combines with J gene TRBJ1-1, with 9 bases lining up with TRBD1. Looked up from germline, CDR1 is LNHDA and CDR2 is SQIVND (reference sequence). The CDR3 sequence is 16 residues long. The V segment lost 5 bases and the J segment 5 bases; nucleotides outside the gene matches: 12. DNA for the CDR3: TGTGCCAGTAGTCCCCATTACGGGACAGGGCGGACTGAAGCTTTCTTT. The encoded protein is CASSPHYGTGRTEAFF.

The chain is built from TRBV21-1 and TRBJ2-4; TRBD1 is the table's D call, not checked against the DNA. TRBV21-1 is described as a pseudogene. The CDR3 runs 17 residues. Here the CDR3 DNA reads TGTGCCAGCAGCAAAGAGGGCACAGGGGGGGCCAAAAACATTCAGTACTTC. Protein: CASSKEGTGGAKNIQYF.